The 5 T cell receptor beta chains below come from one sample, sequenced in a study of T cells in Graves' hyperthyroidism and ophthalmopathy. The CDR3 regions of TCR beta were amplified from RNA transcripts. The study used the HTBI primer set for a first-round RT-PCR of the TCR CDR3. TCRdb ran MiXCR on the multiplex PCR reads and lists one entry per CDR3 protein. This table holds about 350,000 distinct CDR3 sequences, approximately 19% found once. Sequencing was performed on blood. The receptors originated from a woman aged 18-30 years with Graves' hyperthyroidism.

CDR3 residues: CASSLGQRGGPLQETQYF. CDR3 sequence (DNA): TGCGCCAGCAGCTTGGGCCAGCGGGGGGGCCCTCTACAGGAGACCCAGTACTTC. This chain joins TRBV5-1 and TRBJ2-5, with 10 positions matching TRBD2. Germline V lookup: CDR1 SGHRS, CDR2 YFSETQ. CDR3 size: 18 residues. V shed 0 bases and J 5 bases; nucleotides not matched to a gene: 13.

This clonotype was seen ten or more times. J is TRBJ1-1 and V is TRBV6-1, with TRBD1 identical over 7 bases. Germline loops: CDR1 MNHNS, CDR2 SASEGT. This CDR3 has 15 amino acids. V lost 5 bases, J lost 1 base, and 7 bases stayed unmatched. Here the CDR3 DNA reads TGTGCCAGCAGTCCCGAGGGACAGTCGAACACTGAAGCTTTCTTT. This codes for CASSPEGQSNTEAFF.

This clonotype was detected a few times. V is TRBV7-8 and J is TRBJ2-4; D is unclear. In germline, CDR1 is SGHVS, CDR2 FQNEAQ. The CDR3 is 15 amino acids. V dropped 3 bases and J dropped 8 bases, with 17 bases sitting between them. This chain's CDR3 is CASSLTNSPAHIQYF. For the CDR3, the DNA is TGTGCCAGCAGCTTGACAAACTCGCCAGCACACATTCAGTACTTC. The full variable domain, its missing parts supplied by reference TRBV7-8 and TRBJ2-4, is GAGVSQSPRYKVAKRGQDVALRCDPISGHVSLFWYQQALGQGPEFLTYFQNEAQLDKSGLPSDRFFAERPEGSVSTLKIQRTQQEDSAVYLCASSLTNSPAHIQYFGAGTRLSVL.

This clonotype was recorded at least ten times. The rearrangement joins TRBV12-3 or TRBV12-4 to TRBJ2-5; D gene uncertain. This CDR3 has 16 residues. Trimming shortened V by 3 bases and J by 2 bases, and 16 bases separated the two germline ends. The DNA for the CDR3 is TGTGCCAGCAGTTTTGAAGTCTCCTATGGGCAAGAGACCCAGTACTTC. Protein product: CASSFEVSYGQETQYF.

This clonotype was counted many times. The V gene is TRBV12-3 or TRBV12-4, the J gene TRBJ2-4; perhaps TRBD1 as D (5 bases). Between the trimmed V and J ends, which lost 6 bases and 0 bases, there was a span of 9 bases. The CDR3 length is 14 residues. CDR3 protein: CASSLREAKNIQYF. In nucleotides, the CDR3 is TGTGCCAGCAGCCTCAGGGAAGCCAAAAACATTCAGTACTTC.